The 3 T cell receptor beta chains below were found in one sample sequenced in a study of blood T cell repertoires in COVID-19. Clones were read by immunoSEQ multiplex PCR, and TCRdb kept only the in-frame ones, dropping some. This sample carries 250,000 to 300,000 clones, about 86% of them seen once, and the ten largest clones take 3.6%. The sample taken for sequencing was peripheral blood. These receptors originate from a man between 18 and 29 years old with active or convalescent COVID-19.

The rearrangement uses TRBV7-3 and TRBJ2-3; TRBD2 might be the D (6 bases). V was shortened by 8 bases and J by 2 bases, with 11 bases between the two germline ends. The CDR3 covers 13 residues. CDR1 is SGHTA, CDR2 FQGTGA, per germline. CDR3 sequence: CASGGSPTDTQYF. Here the CDR3 DNA reads TGTGCCAGCGGGGGGAGCCCCACAGATACGCAGTATTTT.

This clone appeared once. The chain employs TRBV24-1 and TRBJ2-1; D is unresolved. The CDR3 is made up of 14 amino acids. V shed 7 bases and J shed 0 bases, with 9 bases lying between them. Germline-derived CDR1 and CDR2 are KGHDR and SFDVKD. The CDR3 protein is CATSNPSSYNEQFF. CDR3 bases: TGTGCCACCAGCAACCCGAGCTCCTACAATGAGCAGTTCTTC.

The chain links TRBV15 to TRBJ2-7; tentative D call: TRBD2 (5 bases). From germline, CDR1 is LNHNV and CDR2 YYDKDF (reference sequence). V was trimmed by 3 bases and J by 3 bases, leaving 9 bases between them. The CDR3 has 13 amino acids. As DNA, the CDR3 is TGTGCCACCAGCAGGATAGGAGGCTACGAGCAGTACTTC. This codes for CATSRIGGYEQYF.